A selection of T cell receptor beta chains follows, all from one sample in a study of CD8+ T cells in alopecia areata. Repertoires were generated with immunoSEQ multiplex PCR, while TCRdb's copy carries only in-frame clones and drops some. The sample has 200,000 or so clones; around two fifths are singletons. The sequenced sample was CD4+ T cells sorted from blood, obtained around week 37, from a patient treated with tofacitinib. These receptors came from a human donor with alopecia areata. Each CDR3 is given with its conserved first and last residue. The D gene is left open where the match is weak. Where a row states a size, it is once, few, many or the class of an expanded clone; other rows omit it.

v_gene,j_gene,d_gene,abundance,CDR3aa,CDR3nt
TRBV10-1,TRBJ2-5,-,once,CASSESEAQETQYF,TGCGCCAGCAGTGAGTCGGAAGCCCAAGAGACCCAGTACTTC
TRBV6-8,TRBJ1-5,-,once,CASKQPHQPQHF,TGTGCCAGCAAACAGCCACATCAGCCCCAGCATTTT
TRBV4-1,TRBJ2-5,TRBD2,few,CASSQFSGRGETQYF,TGCGCCAGCAGCCAGTTTAGCGGGAGAGGAGAGACCCAGTACTTC
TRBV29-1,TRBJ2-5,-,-,CSVEKLNLLIKGETQYF,TGCAGCGTTGAAAAACTGAATCTCTTAATTAAGGGAGAGACCCAGTACTTC
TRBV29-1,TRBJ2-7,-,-,CSAGMTTNSYEQYF,TGCAGCGCAGGTATGACAACTAACTCCTACGAGCAGTACTTC
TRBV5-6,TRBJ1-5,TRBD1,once,CASSPRGPSNQPQHF,TGTGCCAGCAGCCCCAGGGGGCCCAGCAATCAGCCCCAGCATTTT
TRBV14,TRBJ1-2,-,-,CASSGLDSYYGYTF,TGTGCCAGCAGCGGCCTAGACAGTTACTATGGCTACACCTTC
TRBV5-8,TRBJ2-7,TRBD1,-,CASMRDYRGTGEQYF,TGTGCCAGCATGAGGGATTACAGGGGGACGGGCGAGCAGTACTTC
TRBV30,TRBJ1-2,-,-,CAWSDTEGYGYTF,TGTGCCTGGAGTGATACAGAGGGCTATGGCTACACCTTC
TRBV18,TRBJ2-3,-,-,CASSLAWETDTQYF,TGTGCCAGCTCACTGGCCTGGGAGACAGATACGCAGTATTTT
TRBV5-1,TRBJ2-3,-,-,CASRMGSTDTQYF,TGCGCCTCCCGAATGGGGAGCACAGATACGCAGTATTTT
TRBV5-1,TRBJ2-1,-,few,CASSLVAVYNEQFF,TGCGCCAGCAGCTTGGTGGCGGTTTACAATGAGCAGTTCTTC
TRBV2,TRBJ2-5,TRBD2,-,CASSDRLAGAETQYF,TGTGCCAGCAGTGATCGTCTAGCGGGGGCAGAGACCCAGTACTTC
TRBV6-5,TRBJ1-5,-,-,CASSSEYNQPQHF,TGTGCCAGCAGTTCAGAGTACAATCAGCCCCAGCATTTT
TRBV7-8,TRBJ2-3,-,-,CASSDTAYTDTQYF,TGTGCCAGCAGCGACACGGCTTACACAGATACGCAGTATTTT
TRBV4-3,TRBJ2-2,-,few,CASSQMMSGASTGELFF,TGCGCCAGCAGCCAGATGATGTCAGGGGCGAGCACCGGGGAGCTGTTTTTT
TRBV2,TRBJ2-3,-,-,CASRPGQPAGDTQYF,TGTGCCAGCAGACCGGGACAGCCAGCGGGCGATACGCAGTATTTT
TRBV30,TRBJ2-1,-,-,CAWSGGHLSSYNEQFF,TGTGCCTGGAGTGGGGGACACTTAAGCTCCTACAATGAGCAGTTCTTC
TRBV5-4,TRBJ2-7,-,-,CASSLVGQRYEQYF,TGTGCCAGCAGCTTGGTAGGTCAACGCTACGAGCAGTACTTC
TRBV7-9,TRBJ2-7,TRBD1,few,CASSMRTGSAAEQYF,TGTGCCAGCAGCATGAGGACAGGGTCAGCGGCCGAGCAGTACTTC
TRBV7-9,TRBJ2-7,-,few,CASSFPGDSYEQYF,TGTGCCAGCAGCTTTCCGGGAGACTCCTACGAGCAGTACTTC
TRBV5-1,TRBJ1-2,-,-,CASSLEPGAVHGYTF,TGCGCCAGCAGCTTGGAACCGGGTGCCGTCCATGGCTACACCTTC
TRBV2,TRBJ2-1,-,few,CASSEGRSSYNEQFF,TGTGCCAGCAGCGAGGGGCGGAGCTCCTACAATGAGCAGTTCTTC
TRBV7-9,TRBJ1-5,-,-,CASSPPNQPQHF,TGTGCCAGCAGCCCCCCCAATCAGCCCCAGCATTTT
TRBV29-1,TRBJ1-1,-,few,CSARRASGTEAFF,TGCAGCGCAAGACGGGCATCCGGCACTGAAGCTTTCTTT
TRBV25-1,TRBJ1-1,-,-,CASSPQGALNTEAFF,TGTGCCAGCAGTCCCCAAGGGGCACTGAACACTGAAGCTTTCTTT
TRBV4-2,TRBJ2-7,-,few,CASSAGAPLYEQYF,TGTGCCAGCAGCGCAGGGGCCCCCCTCTACGAGCAGTACTTC
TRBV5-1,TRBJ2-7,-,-,CASSLRSYEQYF,TGCGCCAGCAGCTTGCGAAGCTACGAGCAGTACTTC
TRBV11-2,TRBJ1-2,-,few,CASSPRAPRNYGYTF,TGTGCCAGCAGCCCCCGGGCCCCGAGGAACTATGGCTACACCTTC
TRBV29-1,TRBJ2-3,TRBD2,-,CSSIPGSGGSTDTQYF,TGCAGCTCAATACCCGGTAGCGGGGGGAGCACAGATACGCAGTATTTT
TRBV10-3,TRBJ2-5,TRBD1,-,CAISERDRGSETQYF,TGTGCCATCAGTGAACGGGACAGGGGAAGCGAGACCCAGTACTTC
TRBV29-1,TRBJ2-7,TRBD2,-,CSVVIAGVGEQYF,TGCAGCGTTGTAATAGCGGGAGTTGGCGAGCAGTACTTC
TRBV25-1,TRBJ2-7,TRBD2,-,CASARTSGSYEQYF,TGTGCCAGCGCAAGGACTAGCGGATCCTACGAGCAGTACTTC
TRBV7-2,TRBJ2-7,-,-,CASSQGALEQYF,TGTGCCAGCAGCCAAGGGGCTCTCGAGCAGTACTTC
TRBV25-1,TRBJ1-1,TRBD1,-,CASSDAGTGRTEAFF,TGTGCCAGCAGTGACGCCGGGACAGGGCGAACTGAAGCTTTCTTT
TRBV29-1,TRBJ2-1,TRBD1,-,CSAGQGVSNEQFF,TGCAGCGCCGGACAGGGGGTTTCCAATGAGCAGTTCTTC
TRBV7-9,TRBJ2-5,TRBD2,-,CASSLAGRNVTQYF,TGTGCCAGCAGCTTAGCCGGGAGGAATGTGACCCAGTACTTC
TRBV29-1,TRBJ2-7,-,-,CSVNIQGDEQYF,TGCAGCGTTAACATACAAGGGGACGAGCAGTACTTC
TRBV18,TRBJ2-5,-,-,CASSPGEETQYF,TGTGCCAGCTCACCGGGGGAAGAGACCCAGTACTTC
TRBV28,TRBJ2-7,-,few,CASSPVTSYTEQYF,TGTGCCAGCAGCCCCGTGACAAGCTATACAGAGCAGTACTTC
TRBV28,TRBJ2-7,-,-,CASSPNKKPSYEQYF,TGTGCCAGCAGTCCCAACAAAAAGCCCTCCTACGAGCAGTACTTC
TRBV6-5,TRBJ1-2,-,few,CASSYSIAGGYTF,TGTGCCAGCAGTTACTCGATCGCGGGTGGCTACACCTTC
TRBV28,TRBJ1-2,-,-,CASSLRSYGYTF,TGTGCCAGCAGTTTAAGAAGCTATGGCTACACCTTC
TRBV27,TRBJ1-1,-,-,CASSSYSTVAFF,TGTGCCAGCAGTTCTTACTCGACGGTGGCTTTCTTT
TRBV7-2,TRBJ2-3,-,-,CASSLTWPDTQYF,TGTGCCAGCAGCTTAACCTGGCCAGATACGCAGTATTTT
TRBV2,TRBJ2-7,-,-,CASSVGQGISYEQYF,TGTGCCAGCAGTGTTGGCCAGGGGATATCGTACGAGCAGTACTTC
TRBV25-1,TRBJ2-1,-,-,CASSASGRVNEQFF,TGTGCCAGCAGCGCCTCCGGCAGGGTAAATGAGCAGTTCTTC
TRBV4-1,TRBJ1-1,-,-,CASSPTHPNTEAFF,TGCGCCAGCAGCCCTACACACCCGAACACTGAAGCTTTCTTT
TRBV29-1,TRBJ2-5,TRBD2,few,CSLRTSGNQETQYF,TGCAGCCTTAGGACTAGCGGTAACCAAGAGACCCAGTACTTC
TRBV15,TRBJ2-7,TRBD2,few,CATSRMTSGNEQYF,TGTGCCACCAGCAGGATGACTAGCGGGAACGAGCAGTACTTC
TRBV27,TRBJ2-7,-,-,CASRKGQQSYEQYF,TGTGCCAGCCGGAAAGGACAACAATCCTACGAGCAGTACTTC
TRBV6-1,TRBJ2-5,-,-,CASSASRGTQYF,TGTGCCAGCAGTGCCTCCAGGGGGACCCAGTACTTC
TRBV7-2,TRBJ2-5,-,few,CASSLVRSETQYF,TGTGCCAGCAGCTTAGTAAGGTCGGAGACCCAGTACTTC
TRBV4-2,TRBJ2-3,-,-,CASSQDPLGTGTDTQYF,TGTGCCAGCAGCCAAGATCCGCTGGGTACGGGCACAGATACGCAGTATTTT
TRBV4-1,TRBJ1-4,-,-,CASSPTGANEKLFF,TGCGCCAGCAGCCCGACGGGGGCTAATGAAAAACTGTTTTTT